This TCR beta chain was profiled in a study of blood T cell repertoires in COVID-19. Overall study context: The origin of the acute and convalescent COVID-19 samples was the United States, Italy and Spain.

The CDR3 runs 13 residues. The germline V gene encodes CDR1 GTSNPN and CDR2 SVGIG (reference sequence). V lost 3 bases, J lost 3 bases, and 11 bases lay in between. Here immunoSEQ multiplex PCR was the method, and the copy in TCRdb shows in-frame clones only, minus some. The sample has around 250,000 clones, over 80% seen once; the top ten hold around 3%. This clone occurred once. This chain links TRBV30 with TRBJ1-1; the D is unclear. This TCR derives from a middle-aged woman who had been exposed to COVID-19. Material: PBMCs or T cells enriched from blood (not recorded which). In nucleotides, the CDR3 is TGTGCCTGGAGGTCTAGGGAGCACACTGAAGCTTTCTTT. It codes for CAWRSREHTEAFF.